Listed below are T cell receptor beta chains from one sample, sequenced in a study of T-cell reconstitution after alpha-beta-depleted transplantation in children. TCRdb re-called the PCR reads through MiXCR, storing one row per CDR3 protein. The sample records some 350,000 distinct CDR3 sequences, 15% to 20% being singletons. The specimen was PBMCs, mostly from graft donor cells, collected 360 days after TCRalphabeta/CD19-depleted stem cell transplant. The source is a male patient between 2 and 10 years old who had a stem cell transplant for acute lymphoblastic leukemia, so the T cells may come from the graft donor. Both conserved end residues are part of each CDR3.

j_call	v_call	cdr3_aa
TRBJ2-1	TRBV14	CASSKTDRGNEQFF
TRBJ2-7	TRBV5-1	CASSSDPVRDRGLYGQYF
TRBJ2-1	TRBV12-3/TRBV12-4	CASSFLGGGMGWNEQFF
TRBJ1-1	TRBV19	CASSISSGRGTEAFF
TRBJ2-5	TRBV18	CASSPPGTSGIGETQYF
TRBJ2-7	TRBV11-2	CASSLEGFSLLAGGDKGYEQYF
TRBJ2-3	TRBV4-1	CASSQERVTDTQYF
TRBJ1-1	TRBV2	CASSVYGGMNTEAFF
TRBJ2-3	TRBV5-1	CASSSDPRSTDTQYF
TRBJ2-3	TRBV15	CATSRDLVKREGPETQYF
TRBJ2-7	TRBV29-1	CSVVGGYSYEQYF
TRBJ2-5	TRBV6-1	CASEDRVGLSRTQYF
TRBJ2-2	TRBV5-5	CASRRSAGELFF
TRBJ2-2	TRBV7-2	CASSSPTSVGTGELFF
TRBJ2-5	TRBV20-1	CSARDWAGRNQETQCF
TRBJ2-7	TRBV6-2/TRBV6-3	CASSYSISGDSSYEQYF
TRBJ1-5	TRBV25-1	CASSEYNQPQHF
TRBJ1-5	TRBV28	CASKNWGTINPQHF
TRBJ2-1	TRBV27	CASSLEASWGEQFF
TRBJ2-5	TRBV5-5	CASSPPGFETQYF
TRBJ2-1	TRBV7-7	CASSLSHGRENEQFF
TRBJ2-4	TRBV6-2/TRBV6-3	CATSGVENIQYF
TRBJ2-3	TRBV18	CASSSSTAYQGTDTQYF
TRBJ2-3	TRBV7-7	CASTRLGSSTDTQYF
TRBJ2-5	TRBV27	CASPRGRKETQYF
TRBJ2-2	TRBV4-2	CASSQEGGRNTGELFF
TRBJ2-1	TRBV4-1	CASSQRAGVDNEQFF
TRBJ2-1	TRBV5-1	CASSRTGTAMYEQFF
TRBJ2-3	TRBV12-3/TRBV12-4	CASSFGTSRGTDTQYF
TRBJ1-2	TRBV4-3	CASSQEAGAYGYTF
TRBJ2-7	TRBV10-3	CAIGASTGYEQYF
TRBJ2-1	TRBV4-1	CASSTSPVALKQFF
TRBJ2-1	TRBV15	CATSRARVRVEQFF
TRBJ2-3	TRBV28	CASSVLAGGYTQYF
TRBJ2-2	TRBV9	CASSVGGRNTGELFF
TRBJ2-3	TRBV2	CASRPTLAGITDTQYF
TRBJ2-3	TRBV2	CASGESARTDTQYF
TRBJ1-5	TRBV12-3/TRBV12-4	CASSLATSSNQPQHF
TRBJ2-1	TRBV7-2	CASSPLLGNEQFF
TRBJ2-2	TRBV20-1	CSAGLTGELFF
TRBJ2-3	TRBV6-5	CASSYSDPLAGGFTDTQYF
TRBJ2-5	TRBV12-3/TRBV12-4	CASSLTERPETQYF
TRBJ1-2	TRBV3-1	CASSPTGLANYGYTF
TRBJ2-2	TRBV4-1	CASSQEGGSVTGELFF
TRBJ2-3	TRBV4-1	CASSPWTGRDTQYF
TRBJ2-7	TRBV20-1	CSARAGQSRKPFYEQYF
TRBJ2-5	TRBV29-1	CSVVGLALRTQYF
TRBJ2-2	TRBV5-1	CASSPSAITGELFF
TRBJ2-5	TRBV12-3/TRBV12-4	CASSYGAIGGGESQYF
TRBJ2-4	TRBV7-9	CASRSQGIDIQYF
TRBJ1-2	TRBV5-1	CASSLGAGFDGYTF
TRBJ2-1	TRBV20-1	CSARSGSSYNEQFF
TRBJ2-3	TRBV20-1	CSATPGGERGPGTDTQYF
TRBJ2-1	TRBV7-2	CASSPRAGITNNEQFF
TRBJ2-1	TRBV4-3	CASSFRTSGIDNEQFF
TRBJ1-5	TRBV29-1	CSVGNGLNQPQHF
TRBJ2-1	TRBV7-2	CASSLVVAGDNEQFF
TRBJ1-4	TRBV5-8	CASSSTGGATEKLFF
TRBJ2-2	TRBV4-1	CASSPARNTGELFF
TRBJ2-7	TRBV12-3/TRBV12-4	CASSSSSGTGGEQYF